This T cell receptor beta chain was observed in a study of cytomegalovirus exposure and HLA in healthy donors. Findings of the study overall: Follow-up analysis found HLA locus-dependent TCR association rates, highest for DRB1 and lowest for HLA-C. Later work found most CMV-associated TCR beta chains apparently HLA-restricted. Based on reports, TCR beta sequences accurately predicted HLA-A and HLA-B alleles for most subjects.

Trimming cost V 1 base and J 3 bases, with 9 bases left between them. Germline V gene data show CDR1 as LNHNV and CDR2 as YYDKDF (reference sequence). This CDR3 has 14 residues. Nominal health characterized the donors when sampled, though unrecorded immune exposures were likely. Amplification used 60 Vbeta primers and 13 Jbeta primers. TCRdb keeps only in-frame clones here, not all; method: immunoSEQ multiplex PCR. The table includes 210,000 or so clones, about three quarters detected once. Concerning this clone itself: Its antigen is currently unknown.

The TCR comes from a woman in her sixties or seventies in good health and CMV-seropositive. The chain couples TRBV15 to TRBJ1-1, with D hard to call. The sequencing sample was made of PBMCs. CDR3 protein: CATSRGGDYTEAFF. The CDR3, as DNA: TGTGCCACCAGCAGAGGGGGAGACTACACTGAAGCTTTCTTT.